A single sample is the source of the 21 T cell receptor beta chains below, sequenced in a study of cytomegalovirus exposure and HLA in healthy donors. Researchers ran the PCR with 60 Vbeta and 13 Jbeta primers. Method: immunoSEQ multiplex PCR; TCRdb's copy keeps in-frame clones and lacks some. The sample lists approximately 220,000 clones, roughly 88% occurring once. The specimen sequenced was PBMCs. The origin of the receptors is a boy between 2 and 10 years old in good health and CMV-seronegative.

The V call is TRBV7-9, the J call TRBJ2-7, with a weak D call TRBD2 (6 bases). Per the germline V gene, CDR1 is SEHNR and CDR2 is FQNEAQ (reference sequence). The CDR3 covers 15 residues. The germline V and J ends were trimmed by 5 bases and 3 bases, with 17 bases remaining between them. For the CDR3, the DNA is TGTGCCAGCAGCGGAAACAGTGGACTACTCTACGAGCAGTACTTC. This codes for CASSGNSGLLYEQYF.

This clone was detected only once. The V and J genes are TRBV6-1 and TRBJ1-4, with D possibly TRBD1 on 5 matching bases. In germline, CDR1 is MNHNS, CDR2 SASEGT. This CDR3 spans 13 amino acids. V lost 8 bases and J lost 4, with 11 bases in between. In DNA, the CDR3 is TGTGCCAGCGTCCAGGGAAATAATGAAAAACTGTTTTTT. Translating gives CASVQGNNEKLFF.

The V gene is TRBV6-5, the J gene TRBJ2-7, with 7 bases that match TRBD1. From germline, CDR1 is MNHEY and CDR2 SVGAGI. The CDR3 covers 12 residues. Trimming took 6 bases from V and 3 from J; bases not matched to a gene: 2. The CDR3, as DNA: TGTGCCAGCAGAAGACAGGGCTACGAGCAGTACTTC. Amino acids: CASRRQGYEQYF.

The gene calls are TRBV6-5 and TRBJ2-1; 9 bases map to TRBD2. Germline lookup yields CDR1 MNHEY and CDR2 SVGAGI. The junction had 7 bases not matched to a gene; V was cut back by 5 bases and J by 5 bases. The CDR3 covers 15 residues. The CDR3 spells CASSNLAGINNEQFF. The CDR3 bases are TGTGCCAGCAGTAATCTAGCGGGAATCAACAATGAGCAGTTCTTC.

The rearrangement uses TRBV9 and TRBJ2-7; 10 bases fit TRBD1. This CDR3 is 14 amino acids long. The trim removed 5 bases at V and 4 bases at J, leaving 6 bases unmatched. Germline V CDR1 and CDR2: SGDLS, YYNGEE. The DNA of the CDR3 is TGTGCCAGCAGTGTCCGGGACAGGGGATACGAGCAGTACTTC. Translation gives CASSVRDRGYEQYF.

J is TRBJ2-5 and V is TRBV5-1; tentatively, D is TRBD1 (5 bases). Germline CDR1 and CDR2: SGHRS and YFSETQ. The CDR3 has 16 amino acids. V was cut by 3 bases and J by 5 bases, with 20 bases left in between. CDR3 coding DNA: TGCGCCAGCAGCTGGGCCCTTTTTGACAGTTCCGAGACCCAGTACTTC. Translating gives CASSWALFDSSETQYF.

The chain is built from TRBV10-1 and TRBJ2-2; 10 bases are shared with TRBD1. Per the germline V gene, CDR1 is WNHNN and CDR2 is SYGVQD (reference sequence). Losses at the gene ends were 2 bases for V and 5 bases for J; bases not matched to a gene: 11. The length of the CDR3 is 18 residues. The CDR3 sequence is CASSEGGRSGQGTGELFF. The DNA of the CDR3 is TGCGCCAGCAGTGAGGGAGGCCGGTCGGGACAGGGGACCGGGGAGCTGTTTTTT.

The CDR3 DNA sequence: TGTGCCAGCAGGCCCACTGGGAGCTCCTACAATGAGCAGTTCTTC. Protein sequence: CASRPTGSSYNEQFF. This chain links TRBV6-5 with TRBJ2-1; possibly TRBD2 for D (5 bases). Germline V lookup: CDR1 MNHEY, CDR2 SVGAGI. Trimming took off 6 bases at V and 0 bases at J, with 12 bases between the two ends. The CDR3 runs 15 residues.

The J gene is TRBJ2-7, the V gene TRBV5-6; D is unresolved. The CDR3 length is 14 residues. Germline values: CDR1 SGHDT, CDR2 YYEEEE. Trimming left V 4 bases short and J 6 bases short, with 17 bases between. DNA of the CDR3: TGTGCCAGCAGCGCGTGGAGTGTGTCCGGCGAGCAGTACTTC. Its translation is CASSAWSVSGEQYF.

The genes are TRBV21-1 and TRBJ1-2; TRBD1 is the table's D call, not checked against the DNA. TRBV21-1 is a pseudogene locus. CDR3 size: 13 residues. The CDR3 sequence: CASTYRGNYGYTF. Here the CDR3 DNA reads TGTGCCAGCACTTACAGGGGTAACTATGGCTACACCTTC.

This chain joins TRBV7-6 and TRBJ2-7, with D uncertain. Trimming removed 1 base at V and 0 bases at J, with 7 bases between. Germline V lookup: CDR1 SGHVS, CDR2 FNYEAQ. The CDR3 spans 14 residues. The DNA for the CDR3 is TGTGCCAGCAGCTTAGGACACATCTCCTACGAGCAGTACTTC. Encoded protein: CASSLGHISYEQYF.

J is TRBJ2-1 and V is TRBV19; 8 nucleotides match TRBD2. This CDR3 contains 16 residues. V gave up 4 bases and J gave up 6 bases; unmatched junction bases: 11. Germline lookup yields CDR1 LNHDA and CDR2 SQIVND (reference sequence). The CDR3 reads CASSTPGLGFSNEQFF. In DNA form, the CDR3 reads TGTGCCAGTAGTACACCGGGACTAGGTTTTTCCAATGAGCAGTTCTTC.

This sequence joins TRBV7-2 and TRBJ1-6; 8 bases map to TRBD1. CDR1 and CDR2 (germline): SGHTA, FQGNSA. The CDR3 length is 16 residues. With V trimmed by 5 bases and J by 10 bases, 13 bases remained unmatched. The CDR3 here is CASSPWTGRVGSPLHF. The DNA for the CDR3 is TGTGCCAGCAGCCCCTGGACAGGGCGGGTAGGATCACCCCTCCACTTT.

This chain joins TRBV23-1 and TRBJ2-2; TRBD2 aligns across 7 bases. TRBV23-1 qualifies as an ORF whose function is uncertain. This CDR3 contains 16 residues. The trim removed 1 base at V and 0 bases at J, leaving 2 bases unmatched. CDR3 amino acids: CASSQCRGANTGELFF. Here the CDR3 DNA reads TGCGCCAGCAGTCAATGCCGGGGGGCGAACACCGGGGAGCTGTTTTTT.

DNA of the CDR3: TGTGCCAGCAGCTTAGGGCTGGGCAGCTATGGCTACACCTTC. Its protein product is CASSLGLGSYGYTF. This rearrangement joins TRBV7-6 to TRBJ1-2; D is undetermined. V gave up 1 base and J gave up 4 bases, with 10 bases separating them. From germline, CDR1 is SGHVS and CDR2 FNYEAQ. The CDR3 has 14 residues.

The genes are TRBV9 and TRBJ2-1; 7 bases align to TRBD2. Germline CDR1 and CDR2: SGDLS and YYNGEE. With 3 bases clipped from V and 8 bases from J, the junction kept 11 bases outside the gene matches. The CDR3 consists of 15 residues. The CDR3 region has the DNA TGTGCCAGCAGCGCTCGCGGGAGACAGAACGATGAGCAGTTCTTC. Translated: CASSARGRQNDEQFF. Full variable domain (remainder filled in from reference TRBV9 and TRBJ2-1): DSGVTQTPKHLITATGQRVTLRCSPRSGDLSVYWYQQSLDQGLQFLIQYYNGEERAKGNILERFSAQQFPDLHSELNLSSLELGDSALYFCASSARGRQNDEQFFGPGTRLTVL.

This rearrangement joins TRBV30 to TRBJ1-3; no clear D. The CDR3 is made up of 13 amino acids. Germline V gene data show CDR1 as GTSNPN and CDR2 as SVGIG (reference sequence). Trimming removed 4 bases from V and 1 base from J, with 8 bases in between. The CDR3 coding sequence is TGTGCCTGGACAGTCACGTCTGGAAACACCATATATTTT. Residues: CAWTVTSGNTIYF.

CDR3 in amino acids: CASTTPLAGAGEQFF. The CDR3 bases are TGTGCCAGCACCACCCCCCTAGCGGGGGCAGGGGAGCAGTTCTTC. This sequence joins TRBV5-6 and TRBJ2-1, with TRBD2 matching over 10 bases. This CDR3 is built from 15 residues. Germline V gives CDR1 SGHDT, CDR2 YYEEEE. V trimming: 6 bases; J trimming: 10 bases; junction bases outside the gene matches: 13.

The V call is TRBV2, the J call TRBJ2-7, with D maybe TRBD1 (8 bases). Germline V gives CDR1 SNHLY, CDR2 FYNNEI. Trimming shortened V by 11 bases and J by 6 bases, and 14 bases separated the two germline ends. The CDR3 has 11 residues. The CDR3 is CAGHRGGEQYF. Here the CDR3 DNA reads TGTGCCGGACACAGGGGGGGCGAGCAGTACTTC.

This clone showed up just once. The rearrangement uses TRBV11-2 and TRBJ2-1; possibly TRBD2 for D (5 bases). The germline gives CDR1 SGHAT, CDR2 FQNNGV. The CDR3 spans 15 residues. V was cut by 5 bases and J by 8 bases, with 19 bases left in between. CDR3 nucleotides: TGTGCCAGCAGCCCTGGACGGGGAAGTCGGGATGAGCAGTTCTTC. This gives the protein CASSPGRGSRDEQFF.

The J gene is TRBJ2-3, the V gene TRBV7-6; 10 bases are a match to TRBD2. CDR3 length equals 16 residues. Trimming removed 4 bases from V and 4 bases from J; junction bases left unmatched: 8. Germline V CDR1 and CDR2: SGHVS, FNYEAQ. The CDR3 DNA is TGTGCCAGCAGCTCCGAACCAGGACTAGCGGCAGATACGCAGTATTTT. Encoded protein: CASSSEPGLAADTQYF.